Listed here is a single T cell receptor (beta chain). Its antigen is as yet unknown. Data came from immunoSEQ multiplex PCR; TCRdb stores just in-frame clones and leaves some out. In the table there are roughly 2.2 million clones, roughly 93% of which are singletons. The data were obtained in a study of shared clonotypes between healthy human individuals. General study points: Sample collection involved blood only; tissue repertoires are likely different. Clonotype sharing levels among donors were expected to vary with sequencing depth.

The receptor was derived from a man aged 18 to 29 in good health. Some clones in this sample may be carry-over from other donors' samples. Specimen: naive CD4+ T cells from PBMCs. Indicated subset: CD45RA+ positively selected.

The CDR3: CASSFRAGNTGELFF. CDR3 in DNA: TGTGCCAGCAGCTTTAGGGCCGGTAACACCGGGGAGCTGTTTTTT. V gene TRBV7-2 combines with J gene TRBJ2-2; D is uncertain. The CDR3 contains 15 residues. V was pared by 3 bases and J by 2 bases, with 10 bases between. CDR1 and CDR2 from the germline V gene are SGHTA and FQGNSA.